The 32 T cell receptor beta chains below come from one sample, sequenced in a study of cytomegalovirus exposure and HLA in healthy donors. PCR used 60 Vbeta primers and 13 Jbeta primers. Repertoires were generated with immunoSEQ multiplex PCR, while TCRdb's copy carries only in-frame clones and drops some. The table shows tens of thousands of clones, with 72% occurring only once. Sequenced material: PBMCs. All receptors come from a man aged 25-40 years in good health and CMV-seronegative.

The chain has TRBV7-9 and TRBJ2-1; 10 bases are a match to TRBD1. Per the germline V gene, CDR1 is SEHNR and CDR2 is FQNEAQ (reference sequence). V lost 5 bases to trimming and J lost 2 bases; unmatched junction nucleotides: 12. The length of the CDR3 is 18 residues. CDR3 in amino acids: CASSSPGSGTGAYNEQFF. CDR3 DNA: TGTGCCAGCAGCAGCCCGGGTAGCGGGACAGGGGCCTACAATGAGCAGTTCTTC. Drawing the rest from reference TRBV7-9 and TRBJ2-1, the complete variable domain is DTGVSQNPRHKITKRGQNVTFRCDPISEHNRLYWYRQTLGQGPEFLTYFQNEAQLEKSRLLSDRFSAERPKGSFSTLEIQRTEQGDSAMYLCASSSPGSGTGAYNEQFFGPGTRLTVL.

This clone was recorded a few times. The gene calls are TRBV4-1 and TRBJ1-1; 8 nucleotides align to TRBD1. Trimming removed 3 bases from V and 5 bases from J; junction bases left unmatched: 8. Germline V gene data show CDR1 as MGHRA and CDR2 as YSYEKL. This CDR3 region has 15 residues. In DNA form, the CDR3 reads TGCGCCAGCAGCCACCAACAGGGGGTGAGGACTGAAGCTTTCTTT. Its protein is CASSHQQGVRTEAFF.

V usage is TRBV29-1 and J usage is TRBJ2-3, with D perhaps matching TRBD1 (5 bases). Germline lookup yields CDR1 SQVTM and CDR2 ANQGSEA. The CDR3 runs to 13 residues. Deletions cut 3 bases from V and 0 bases from J, with 7 bases between. The CDR3 DNA follows: TGCAGCGTTGACAGGGATAGCACAGATACGCAGTATTTT. This sequence encodes CSVDRDSTDTQYF.

This chain links TRBV6-4 with TRBJ1-2; D perhaps matches TRBD1 (6 bases). The CDR3 spans 12 residues. Germline-derived CDR1 and CDR2 are MRHNA and SNTAGT. The germline V and J ends were trimmed by 6 bases and 2 bases, with 7 bases remaining between them. The CDR3 DNA follows: TGTGCCAGCAGCAGGGGCAACTATGGCTACACCTTC. It is translated as CASSRGNYGYTF.

This clone has a single count. This chain joins TRBV5-6 and TRBJ2-5; TRBD2 matches 10 bases. J was trimmed by 5 bases and V by 5 bases; bases with no gene match: 9. The V gene's germline CDR1 is SGHDT and CDR2 YYEEEE. This CDR3 comprises 15 residues. The CDR3 is CASSLSGRAVETQYF. CDR3 nucleotide sequence: TGTGCCAGCAGTTTGAGCGGGAGGGCCGTGGAGACCCAGTACTTC.

The chain couples TRBV30 to TRBJ2-1; 7 bases match TRBD2. The germline V gene encodes CDR1 GTSNPN and CDR2 SVGIG (reference sequence). The CDR3 runs 16 residues. The V and J ends lost 0 bases and 4 bases, in that order; junction bases with no gene match: 9. The CDR3 DNA is TGTGCCTGGAGTGTCGGGGGGTCTAGCGGTTACAATGAGCAGTTCTTC. It encodes CAWSVGGSSGYNEQFF.

The chain uses TRBV5-6 and TRBJ2-4; 8 bases map to TRBD1. The CDR3 contains 17 residues. CDR1 and CDR2 (germline): SGHDT, YYEEEE. After removal of 0 bases from V and 0 bases from J, the junction contained 5 bases not matched to a gene. The CDR3 nucleotides are TGTGCCAGCAGCTTGGCCGGACAGGGAGTAGCCAAAAACATTCAGTACTTC. This sequence encodes CASSLAGQGVAKNIQYF.

There are a few counts of this clone. The germline gene is not matched at one end of the junction; a read error may be the cause. The V call is TRBV7-9, the J call TRBJ2-7, with TRBD2 matching 7 bases. CDR1 and CDR2 (germline): SEHNR, FQNEAQ (reference sequence). The CDR3 is made up of 15 amino acids. The CDR3 DNA sequence: TGTGCCAGCAGCGTAGCAAGCGGGGAGACCTACGAGCAGTACTTC. Protein sequence: CASSVASGETYEQYF.

The rearrangement links TRBV30 to TRBJ1-1; perhaps TRBD1 as D (5 bases). Germline V gives CDR1 GTSNPN, CDR2 SVGIG (reference sequence). With 4 bases removed from V and 1 base from J, the gap between germline ends came to 10 bases. This CDR3 region has 13 residues. CDR3 nucleotides: TGTGCCTGGACATGGGGGGGGAACACTGAAGCTTTCTTT. Translated, it gives CAWTWGGNTEAFF.

The chain has TRBV5-1 and TRBJ2-7; possibly TRBD2 for D (6 bases). The CDR3 is made up of 15 amino acids. V lost 4 bases and J 1 base, leaving 15 bases between the germline ends. Germline values: CDR1 SGHRS, CDR2 YFSETQ. In DNA form, the CDR3 reads TGCGCCAGCAGCGCTTCTTCGGGAGCGTCCTACGAGCAGTACTTC. This translates into CASSASSGASYEQYF.

The chain employs TRBV2 and TRBJ2-5, with TRBD2 matching over 10 bases. In germline, CDR1 is SNHLY, CDR2 FYNNEI. V dropped 7 bases and J dropped 2; count of bases not matched to a gene: 10. The CDR3 runs to 16 residues. Here the CDR3 reads CASTRGVAGGQETQYF. The CDR3 nucleotides read TGTGCCAGCACCCGTGGGGTAGCGGGAGGTCAAGAGACCCAGTACTTC.

The chain carries TRBV12-5 and TRBJ2-3, with D possibly matching TRBD2 (5 bases). The V and J ends lost 3 bases and 4 bases respectively, with 11 bases between them. The CDR3 length is 14 residues. From germline, CDR1 is LGHNT and CDR2 FRNRAP. The CDR3 DNA sequence: TGTGCTAGTGGTTTTACTAGAGCGGCAGATACGCAGTATTTT. Its translation is CASGFTRAADTQYF.

This clone came up a few times. The CDR3 here is CASSLALDTGELFF. In DNA form, the CDR3 reads TGTGCCAGCAGCTTGGCCCTTGACACCGGGGAGCTGTTTTTT. The V gene is TRBV5-5, the J gene TRBJ2-2; D not resolved. Germline assignment: CDR1 SGHKS and CDR2 YYEKEE (reference sequence). Trimming shortened V by 0 bases and J by 3 bases, and 6 bases separated the two germline ends. This CDR3 has 14 amino acids.

This clone turned up a few times. The chain links TRBV6-1 to TRBJ2-6; 7 nucleotides match TRBD1. Trimming removed 5 bases from V and 4 bases from J; junction bases left unmatched: 5. CDR1 is MNHNS and CDR2 is SASEGT in the germline V gene. CDR3 length: 15 residues. The CDR3: CASSTTGPGANVLTF. CDR3 DNA sequence: TGTGCCAGCAGTACGACAGGGCCCGGGGCCAACGTCCTGACTTTC.

V usage is TRBV30 and J usage is TRBJ1-1; maybe TRBD1 (5 bases). Per germline, CDR1 GTSNPN and CDR2 SVGIG (reference sequence). The CDR3 extends over 14 amino acids. V dropped 7 bases and J dropped 1 base, with 16 bases sitting between them. CDR3 nucleotides: TGTGCCTACCTAGTGCGGGGCACGAACACTGAAGCTTTCTTT. Amino acid sequence: CAYLVRGTNTEAFF.

This chain links TRBV30 with TRBJ2-4; 15 bases fit TRBD2. Germline V gene sequence: CDR1 GTSNPN, CDR2 SVGIG (reference sequence). CDR3 length equals 17 residues. J lost 8 bases, V lost 1 base, and 9 bases had no gene match. In DNA, the CDR3 is TGTGCCTGGAGTGGGTGGACTAGCGGGAGGGGAGGAGACATTCAGTACTTC. It yields the protein CAWSGWTSGRGGDIQYF. Based on the CDR3 plus reference TRBV30 and TRBJ2-4, the full variable domain is SQTIHQWPATLVQPVGSPLSLECTVEGTSNPNLYWYRQAAGRGLQLLFYSVGIGQISSEVPQNLSASRPQDRQFILSSKKLLLSDSGFYLCAWSGWTSGRGGDIQYFGAGTRLSVL.

The chain combines TRBV6-5 with TRBJ2-5, with a weak D call TRBD2 (6 bases). Per the germline V gene, CDR1 is MNHEY and CDR2 is SVGAGI. V was clipped by 2 bases and J by 4 bases, with 11 bases between them. The CDR3 loop spans 14 amino acids. CDR3 region: CASSYTGLRETQYF. DNA of the CDR3: TGTGCCAGCAGTTACACGGGACTGAGAGAGACCCAGTACTTC.

This clone has just one count. The chain is built from TRBV4-1 and TRBJ1-3; maybe TRBD1 (6 bases). Germline CDR1 is MGHRA and CDR2 is YSYEKL. The CDR3 totals 15 residues. The V gene lost 0 bases and the J gene lost 4 bases, with 10 bases spanning the gap. The CDR3 nucleotides read TGCGCCAGCAGCCAAGATGGGGGCTACGGAAACACCATATATTTT. Translating it yields CASSQDGGYGNTIYF.

This clone was seen just once. This chain joins TRBV29-1 and TRBJ2-5; 8 positions agree with TRBD1. The CDR3 spans 15 residues. J was trimmed by 5 bases and V by 6 bases; bases with no gene match: 14. Germline V gives CDR1 SQVTM, CDR2 ANQGSEA. The CDR3 is CSVDALRTGSETQYF. In nucleotides, the CDR3 is TGCAGCGTCGATGCCCTCCGGACAGGGTCGGAGACCCAGTACTTC.

V gene TRBV27 combines with J gene TRBJ2-1; TRBD2 aligns across 13 bases. V was pared by 4 bases and J by 6 bases, with 9 bases of the junction left unmatched. Germline V CDR1 and CDR2: MNHEY, SMNVEV (reference sequence). The CDR3 is made up of 17 amino acids. This CDR3 is CASSSTSGRAAGNEQFF. CDR3 coding DNA: TGTGCCAGCAGTTCTACTAGCGGGAGGGCCGCCGGCAATGAGCAGTTCTTC.

Written as DNA, the CDR3 is TGTGCCAGCAGTCCTCAACAGGGGAACACCGGGGAGCTGTTTTTT. Translating gives CASSPQQGNTGELFF. V is TRBV6-1 and J is TRBJ2-2, with TRBD1 as a possible D gene (6 bases). The CDR3 covers 15 residues. The germline gives CDR1 MNHNS, CDR2 SASEGT. Trimming shortened V by 5 bases and J by 1 base, and 11 bases separated the two germline ends.

This chain joins TRBV4-1 and TRBJ2-3, with 16 bases identical to TRBD2. The length of the CDR3 is 18 residues. V shed 5 bases, J shed 2 bases, and the junction held 7 bases outside the gene matches. Germline V gene lookup returns CDR1 MGHRA and CDR2 YSYEKL. This CDR3 is CASSTGLAGGANTDTQYF. The CDR3 nucleotides read TGCGCCAGCAGCACGGGACTAGCGGGAGGGGCCAACACAGATACGCAGTATTTT.

V and J are TRBV29-1 and TRBJ2-5; TRBD1 agrees at 9 bases. Germline V lookup: CDR1 SQVTM, CDR2 ANQGSEA. Unmatched junction bases numbered 7, after V lost 4 bases and J lost 4 bases. This CDR3 comprises 14 residues. The CDR3, as DNA: TGCAGCGTTGGAGGGACAGGGAGCGGAGAGACCCAGTACTTC. Translating it yields CSVGGTGSGETQYF.

This clone occurred once. The rearrangement links TRBV19 to TRBJ1-2, with 7 bases that match TRBD1. V gave up 9 bases and J gave up 3 bases; unmatched junction bases: 7. The CDR3 is 13 residues long. CDR1 and CDR2 (germline): LNHDA, SQIVND (reference sequence). The CDR3 DNA is TGTGCCAGGAGGGGGCAGGGGGACTATGGCTACACCTTC. The encoded protein is CARRGQGDYGYTF.

The gene calls are TRBV9 and TRBJ2-4; D not resolved. Germline V gene data show CDR1 as SGDLS and CDR2 as YYNGEE. Trimming removed 0 bases from V and 3 bases from J, with 7 bases in between. This CDR3 has 14 residues. CDR3 sequence reads: CASSVGAFKNIQYF. Here the CDR3 DNA reads TGTGCCAGCAGCGTAGGGGCCTTCAAAAACATTCAGTACTTC.

The chain is built from TRBV29-1 and TRBJ2-5, with D possibly TRBD1 on 6 matching bases. This CDR3 spans 14 amino acids. The V gene's germline CDR1 is SQVTM and CDR2 ANQGSEA. V was clipped by 3 bases and J by 4 bases, with 15 bases between them. CDR3 region: CSVDLTQGPETQYF. CDR3 nucleotide sequence: TGCAGCGTTGACCTCACACAGGGTCCAGAGACCCAGTACTTC. Together with reference TRBV29-1 and TRBJ2-5, the CDR3 gives the full variable domain: SAVISQKPSRDICQRGTSLTIQCQVDSQVTMMFWYRQQPGQSLTLIATANQGSEATYESGFVIDKFPISRPNLTFSTLTVSNMSPEDSSIYLCSVDLTQGPETQYFGPGTRLLVL.

This sequence joins TRBV5-1 and TRBJ2-7; 8 bases are shared with TRBD1. Looked up from germline, CDR1 is SGHRS and CDR2 is YFSETQ. Trimming cost V 4 bases and J 6 bases; bases outside gene matches: 9. The CDR3 is 14 amino acids. The CDR3 nucleotides read TGCGCCAGCAGCATCGGACAGGGCGCTCCCGAGCAGTACTTC. Its translation: CASSIGQGAPEQYF.

The chain carries TRBV6-1 and TRBJ1-2, with 9 bases identical to TRBD1. J was trimmed by 0 bases and V by 6 bases; bases with no gene match: 2. This CDR3 spans 14 amino acids. In germline, CDR1 is MNHNS, CDR2 SASEGT. CDR3 nucleotides: TGTGCCAGCAGGGGACAGGGCCCTAACTATGGCTACACCTTC. Its translation: CASRGQGPNYGYTF.

V gene TRBV29-1 combines with J gene TRBJ2-7, with TRBD2 matching 9 bases. CDR1 is SQVTM, CDR2 ANQGSEA, per germline. After removal of 4 bases from V and 0 bases from J, the junction contained 1 base not matched to a gene. This CDR3 spans 13 amino acids. CDR3 sequence reads: CSVASGDSYEQYF. CDR3 DNA sequence: TGCAGCGTTGCTAGCGGGGACTCCTACGAGCAGTACTTC.

As DNA, the CDR3 is TGTGCCACCAGCGCAGGGGCGAACACTGAAGCTTTCTTT. Amino acid sequence: CATSAGANTEAFF. J is TRBJ1-1 and V is TRBV15; TRBD1 might be the D (6 bases). V gave up 5 bases and J gave up 1 base, with 8 bases separating them. Germline V gene lookup returns CDR1 LNHNV and CDR2 YYDKDF (reference sequence). The CDR3 consists of 13 residues. Supplemented by reference TRBV15 and TRBJ1-1, the full variable domain reads DAMVIQNPRYQVTQFGKPVTLSCSQTLNHNVMYWYQQKSSQAPKLLFHYYDKDFNNEADTPDNFQSRRPNTSFCFLDIRSPGLGDTAMYLCATSAGANTEAFFGQGTRLTVV.

The chain couples TRBV5-4 to TRBJ2-1; 11 bases fit TRBD1. The CDR3 has 15 residues. V gave up 4 bases and J gave up 7 bases; unmatched junction bases: 7. The germline V gene has CDR1 SGHNT and CDR2 YYREEE (reference sequence). The CDR3 spells CASSKGQGDWNEQFF. The DNA of the CDR3 is TGTGCCAGCAGCAAGGGACAGGGGGATTGGAATGAGCAGTTCTTC.

This clone has more than one count but fewer than ten. V and J are TRBV6-1 and TRBJ1-1; TRBD1 aligns across 8 bases. J gave up 0 bases and V 9 bases, and 6 bases lay outside the gene matches. This CDR3 spans 14 amino acids. In germline, CDR1 is MNHNS, CDR2 SASEGT. The CDR3 spells CASRGDRMNTEAFF. CDR3 nucleotide sequence: TGTGCCAGTAGAGGGGACAGGATGAACACTGAAGCTTTCTTT.